This TCR beta chain was obtained from a study of blood T cells in healthy people across ages. The study, taken as a whole, reports: Measured against age, TCR beta diversity per million T cells decreased in a roughly linear manner. Donors of long life had a larger count of naive CD4+ cells and greater diversity than aged donors.

On this clonotype: Antigen: not known.

The CDR3 has 17 amino acids. The germline CDR1 and CDR2 sequences are SGHTA and FQGNSA. The J segment lost 4 bases and the V segment lost 4 bases, leaving 7 bases of the junction unmatched. With a J-beta primer mix and a sample-barcoded 5' primer, a second PCR ran about 7 to 12 cycles. TCRdb reanalysed the 5' RACE reads using MiXCR and keeps one entry per CDR3 protein. This table holds hundreds of thousands of distinct CDR3 sequences, more than 55% found once. Healthy Caucasians from Russia aged about 6 to 90 served as donors. Sequenced material: blood. The receptor comes from a man aged 35 to 55 in good health. This chain uses TRBV7-2 with TRBJ2-1; the match to TRBD2 covers 13 bases. The CDR3 coding sequence is TGTGCCAGCAGCTCTGCCTCGGGACTAGCGGGGTACAATGAGCAGTTCTTC. Translating it yields CASSSASGLAGYNEQFF.